This T cell receptor beta chain is from a study of cytomegalovirus exposure and HLA in healthy donors. The PCR contained 60 Vbeta and 13 Jbeta primers. The data were produced by immunoSEQ multiplex PCR, yet TCRdb's version contains in-frame clones alone and is incomplete. The listing contains 45,000 to 55,000 clones. Study-wide findings and caveats: Information on immune exposure was restricted to one variable (CMV serostatus). A later examination showed that TCR association rates differed by HLA locus, with DRB1 most and HLA-C fewest. In a later analysis, HLA-associated TCR beta chains were more clonally expanded than equally common others. Near-uniform donor sequencing depth was presumed by presence/absence analyses.

CDR3 size: 15 residues. The ends were cut back, 1 base at V and 4 bases at J, with 13 bases in the middle. Germline V gene sequence: CDR1 SEHNR, CDR2 FQNEAQ (reference sequence). To note about this clone: Its cognate antigen is unknown.

The chain has TRBV7-9 and TRBJ1-2; D not certain. The source of this sequence is a woman aged 45-59 years in good health and CMV-seropositive. The sample taken for sequencing was PBMCs. The CDR3 nucleotides are TGTGCCAGCAGCTTAGGTGGGCGAAGTGGCTATGGCTACACCTTC. This encodes CASSLGGRSGYGYTF.